This TCR beta chain appears in the sequencing data of a study of CXCR3-negative and CXCR3-positive naive CD8 T cells. The CDR3 sequence is 15 residues long. Looked up from germline, CDR1 is MDHEN and CDR2 is SYDVKM. In preparing the TRB cDNA libraries, 5' RACE with UMI labels was used. After re-calling the 5' RACE reads, TCRdb lists one entry per CDR3 protein, DNA absent. The data include roughly 48,000 distinct CDR3 sequences; the top ten clones carry around 16%. Sequencing was performed on memory CD8+ T cells from blood. This TCR derives from a human donor in good health. Some clones in this sample may be carry-over from other donors' samples. This chain links TRBV28 with TRBJ2-7; TCRdb names TRBD1, which stays unverified in the absence of DNA. The CDR3 here is CASRPLRDSDYEQYF.